The table lists the clone carrying this T cell receptor (beta chain) with a few counts. This sample is drawn from a study of human T cells and chemical hapten exposure. Study-wide background: The study patch tested 0.01% DPC on the upper back and read results at 6 days.

The germline V gene has CDR1 MNHEY and CDR2 SVGAGI. The CDR3 loop spans 14 amino acids. Trimming left V 6 bases short and J 3 bases short, with 12 bases between. Time point in this sample: patch test 2, 6 weeks after DPC sensitization. Treatment meaning: therapeutic diphenylcyclopropenone sensitization with weekly scalp DPC. TCRdb re-analysed the RACE reads in MiXCR, keeping a single row per CDR3 protein. The repertoire holds about 85,000 distinct CDR3 sequences, 11% seen once, with about 1.6% in the top ten. Sequencing used whole blood, obtained in connection with sensitization to the hapten diphenylcyclopropenone (DPC). The sequence was obtained from a young man with alopecia areata. Some clones in this sample may be carry-over from other donors' samples. The rearrangement joins TRBV6-5 to TRBJ1-5, with D perhaps TRBD1 (6 bases). Here the CDR3 reads CASSFGQFNQPQHF. The CDR3 DNA reads as TGTGCCAGCAGCTTCGGACAGTTCAATCAGCCCCAGCATTTT.